These T cell receptor beta chains were read from a single sample in a study of shared clonotypes between healthy human individuals. Measured with immunoSEQ multiplex PCR; TCRdb has only the in-frame clones, and not every one. The sample records about a million clones, roughly 72% being singletons. Sequenced input: memory CD4+ T cells sorted from blood. These receptors were collected from a man between 18 and 35 years old in good health. The CDR3 runs from the conserved cysteine through the conserved F or W. Each record gives: J gene, V gene, D gene, clone size, CDR3 protein, CDR3 DNA. A D gene is named only where the DNA matches it firmly. Rows give clone size only sometimes, using once, few, many, or a class for an expanded clone.

J: TRBJ2-5
V: TRBV11-2
D: -
size: -
CDR3: CASSFATGQETQYF
DNA: TGTGCCAGCAGCTTCGCGACAGGACAAGAGACCCAGTACTTC

J: TRBJ2-7
V: TRBV28
D: -
size: few
CDR3: CASSPGTDPRFQYF
DNA: TGTGCCAGCAGCCCGGGGACCGATCCTAGATTTCAGTACTTC

J: TRBJ2-5
V: TRBV20-1
D: -
size: -
CDR3: CSASDPSTQYF
DNA: TGCAGTGCTAGCGACCCGTCGACCCAGTACTTC

J: TRBJ2-1
V: TRBV7-2
D: TRBD2
size: -
CDR3: CASSLQPLAGGKNNEQFF
DNA: TGTGCCAGCAGCTTACAGCCCTTAGCGGGAGGGAAGAACAATGAGCAGTTCTTC

J: TRBJ2-7
V: TRBV21-1
D: -
size: -
CDR3: CASSKDWRPEQYF
DNA: TGTGCCAGCAGCAAAGACTGGCGCCCCGAGCAGTACTTC

J: TRBJ1-2
V: TRBV5-1
D: -
size: -
CDR3: CASSLNQGPAYGYTF
DNA: TGCGCCAGCAGCTTGAATCAGGGACCAGCCTATGGCTACACCTTC

J: TRBJ2-1
V: TRBV18
D: TRBD2
size: -
CDR3: CASSPPGTSGSFVYNEQFF
DNA: TGTGCCAGCTCACCACCGGGGACTAGCGGGAGTTTTGTGTACAATGAGCAGTTCTTC

J: TRBJ2-4
V: TRBV7-2
D: TRBD2
size: -
CDR3: CASSLASRLAGGIYAAKNIQYF
DNA: TGTGCCAGCAGCTTAGCGAGTCGGCTAGCGGGGGGGATTTACGCAGCCAAAAACATTCAGTACTTC

J: TRBJ1-1
V: TRBV5-1
D: -
size: -
CDR3: CASSLAGLYTEAFF
DNA: TGCGCCAGCAGCTTGGCAGGCCTTTACACTGAAGCTTTCTTT

J: TRBJ2-3
V: TRBV6-1
D: TRBD2
size: -
CDR3: CASSGVEGSGLSTDTQYF
DNA: TGTGCCAGCAGTGGGGTCGAGGGTAGCGGGCTTTCCACAGATACGCAGTATTTT

J: TRBJ2-1
V: TRBV27
D: TRBD1
size: -
CDR3: CASSLSPTGGSLF
DNA: TGTGCCAGCAGTTTATCCCCGACAGGGGGCTCTCTCTTC

J: TRBJ1-1
V: TRBV6-5
D: TRBD1
size: -
CDR3: CASSSGTGQRGAFF
DNA: TGTGCCAGCAGTTCTGGGACAGGTCAAAGGGGGGCTTTCTTT

J: TRBJ2-5
V: TRBV27
D: -
size: -
CDR3: CASSLGPSIEETQYF
DNA: TGTGCCAGCAGTTTGGGACCTAGTATCGAAGAGACCCAGTACTTC

J: TRBJ2-2
V: TRBV11-2
D: TRBD2
size: -
CDR3: CASSLETSGITGELFF
DNA: TGTGCCAGCAGCTTAGAGACTAGCGGGATCACCGGGGAGCTGTTTTTT

J: TRBJ2-5
V: TRBV5-1
D: TRBD2
size: -
CDR3: CASSLDGRGQETQYF
DNA: TGCGCCAGCAGCTTGGACGGGAGGGGGCAAGAGACCCAGTACTTC

J: TRBJ2-7
V: TRBV2
D: TRBD1
size: -
CDR3: CASTTGVNEQYF
DNA: TGTGCCAGCACGACAGGGGTAAACGAGCAGTACTTC

J: TRBJ1-2
V: TRBV6-4
D: TRBD1
size: -
CDR3: CASSDPRGTVFSYTF
DNA: TGTGCCAGCAGTGACCCCAGGGGGACAGTTTTCAGCTACACCTTC

J: TRBJ1-5
V: TRBV6-1
D: -
size: -
CDR3: CASSDGVRSQPQHF
DNA: TGTGCCAGCAGTGACGGGGTGCGAAGTCAGCCCCAGCATTTT

J: TRBJ2-1
V: TRBV30
D: -
size: -
CDR3: CAYKGGAYNEQFF
DNA: TGTGCCTACAAGGGCGGGGCCTACAATGAGCAGTTCTTC

J: TRBJ2-5
V: TRBV5-1
D: -
size: -
CDR3: CASSPGGQGKLTQYF
DNA: TGCGCCAGCAGCCCAGGCGGTCAGGGGAAGCTGACCCAGTACTTC

J: TRBJ2-2
V: TRBV25-1
D: TRBD1
size: -
CDR3: CASTRTGRTGELFF
DNA: TGTGCCAGCACCCGGACAGGGAGGACCGGGGAGCTGTTTTTT

J: TRBJ1-2
V: TRBV7-2
D: -
size: -
CDR3: CASSPSGGLAGYTF
DNA: TGTGCCAGCAGCCCGAGCGGGGGGTTAGCCGGCTACACCTTC

J: TRBJ2-3
V: TRBV5-1
D: -
size: -
CDR3: CASSRDPATDTQYF
DNA: TGCGCCAGCAGTAGGGACCCCGCCACAGATACGCAGTATTTT

J: TRBJ1-1
V: TRBV25-1
D: -
size: -
CDR3: CASYSNTEAFF
DNA: TGTGCCAGCTATTCGAACACTGAAGCTTTCTTT

J: TRBJ2-7
V: TRBV20-1
D: -
size: -
CDR3: CSAREDEQYF
DNA: TGCAGTGCTAGAGAAGACGAGCAGTACTTC

J: TRBJ1-2
V: TRBV18
D: TRBD1
size: -
CDR3: CASSRGTDYGYTF
DNA: TGTGCCAGCTCACGCGGGACAGACTATGGCTACACCTTC

J: TRBJ1-2
V: TRBV7-2
D: TRBD1
size: -
CDR3: CASSLGNRGGYTF
DNA: TGTGCCAGCAGCTTAGGGAACAGGGGTGGCTACACCTTC

J: TRBJ2-5
V: TRBV10-3
D: TRBD2
size: -
CDR3: CAIKASGGNKETQYF
DNA: TGTGCCATCAAGGCTAGCGGGGGGAACAAAGAGACCCAGTACTTC

J: TRBJ1-2
V: TRBV7-9
D: -
size: -
CDR3: CASSQRLGTGRADYGYTF
DNA: TGTGCCAGCAGCCAACGGCTAGGAACAGGCCGCGCTGACTATGGCTACACCTTC

J: TRBJ1-4
V: TRBV9
D: -
size: -
CDR3: CASSAGGSINEKLFF
DNA: TGTGCCAGCAGCGCCGGGGGGAGCATTAATGAAAAACTGTTTTTT

J: TRBJ2-1
V: TRBV11-2
D: -
size: -
CDR3: CASSSVPWHEQFF
DNA: TGTGCCAGCAGCTCGGTCCCTTGGCATGAGCAGTTCTTC

J: TRBJ1-1
V: TRBV5-4
D: -
size: -
CDR3: CASSLVTHAEAFF
DNA: TGTGCCAGCAGCTTGGTTACGCACGCTGAAGCTTTCTTT

J: TRBJ2-5
V: TRBV20-1
D: -
size: -
CDR3: CSLGTQETQYF
DNA: TGCAGTCTTGGCACCCAAGAGACCCAGTACTTC

J: TRBJ1-1
V: TRBV27
D: -
size: few
CDR3: CASRPTGNTEAFF
DNA: TGTGCCAGCAGGCCGACAGGGAACACTGAAGCTTTCTTT

J: TRBJ1-2
V: TRBV7-2
D: TRBD1
size: -
CDR3: CASSGWDRGNYGYTF
DNA: TGTGCCAGCAGCGGATGGGACAGGGGGAACTATGGCTACACCTTC

J: TRBJ2-5
V: TRBV6-6
D: -
size: -
CDR3: CASSYGLAKETQYF
DNA: TGTGCCAGCAGTTACGGCCTAGCGAAAGAGACCCAGTACTTC

J: TRBJ2-2
V: TRBV28
D: TRBD2
size: -
CDR3: CASSLYSGTNTGELFF
DNA: TGTGCCAGCAGTTTATATAGCGGGACTAACACCGGGGAGCTGTTTTTT

J: TRBJ2-2
V: TRBV6-1
D: -
size: -
CDR3: CASSARTVNTGELFF
DNA: TGTGCCAGCAGTGCCCGGACGGTGAACACCGGGGAGCTGTTTTTT

J: TRBJ2-7
V: TRBV29-1
D: -
size: -
CDR3: CSVRKRLGYEQYF
DNA: TGCAGCGTCCGAAAACGACTAGGCTACGAGCAGTACTTC

J: TRBJ2-5
V: TRBV30
D: TRBD1
size: once
CDR3: CAWSVATGVRETQYF
DNA: TGTGCCTGGAGTGTAGCCACAGGGGTGAGAGAGACCCAGTACTTC

J: TRBJ2-5
V: TRBV7-2
D: -
size: many
CDR3: CASSLDWSGLRRETQYF
DNA: TGTGCCAGCAGCTTAGATTGGTCAGGGCTCCGCAGAGAGACCCAGTACTTC

J: TRBJ2-3
V: TRBV7-2
D: TRBD1
size: -
CDR3: CASSSRQGATDTQYF
DNA: TGTGCCAGCAGCTCCCGACAGGGGGCTACAGATACGCAGTATTTT

J: TRBJ2-1
V: TRBV4-3
D: -
size: -
CDR3: CASSRRAQANEQFF
DNA: TGCGCCAGCAGCCGGAGGGCCCAGGCCAATGAGCAGTTCTTC

J: TRBJ1-5
V: TRBV6-1
D: -
size: -
CDR3: CASSVGQVQPQHF
DNA: TGTGCCAGCAGTGTAGGGCAGGTACAGCCCCAGCATTTT

J: TRBJ2-2
V: TRBV6-5
D: TRBD2
size: -
CDR3: CASRSGGAVTGELFF
DNA: TGTGCCAGCCGAAGCGGGGGGGCCGTCACCGGGGAGCTGTTTTTT

J: TRBJ2-6
V: TRBV28
D: -
size: -
CDR3: CATLNPGANVLTF
DNA: TGTGCCACCCTAAATCCTGGGGCCAACGTCCTGACTTTC